The clone carrying this TCR beta chain occurred many times. The CDR3 has 15 amino acids. V was pared by 2 bases and J by 2 bases, with 4 bases of the junction left unmatched. CDR1 and CDR2 from the germline V gene are SGHRS and YFSETQ. The data are from a study of CD8+CD57+ T cells in acquired aplastic anemia. At the level of the study: Sorted CD4+ and CD8+ cells gave a mean 3.2 ug DNA, range about 0.19 to 27.4 ug.

Patients selected for sequencing had displayed CD8+CD57+ cell expansion by flow cytometry. Every patient was diagnosed with severe acquired aplastic anemia. Blood was sampled before the patients had received any therapy. Profiling of TCR beta VDJ combinations and CDR3 sequences used genomic DNA as template. TCRdb itself ran the reads through MiXCR, one entry per CDR3 protein. The profile shows hundreds of thousands of distinct CDR3 sequences, approximately 51% of them singletons. The chain carries TRBV5-1 and TRBJ1-5, with TRBD1 matching 7 bases. The sequence came from a human donor with aplastic anemia. Sequences were obtained from sorted CD4+, CD8+, or CD8+CD57+ T cells (not recorded which) from PBMCs. The CDR3 DNA reads as TGCGCCAGCAGCTTAACAGGGGAGGGCAATCAGCCCCAGCATTTT. Translation: CASSLTGEGNQPQHF.